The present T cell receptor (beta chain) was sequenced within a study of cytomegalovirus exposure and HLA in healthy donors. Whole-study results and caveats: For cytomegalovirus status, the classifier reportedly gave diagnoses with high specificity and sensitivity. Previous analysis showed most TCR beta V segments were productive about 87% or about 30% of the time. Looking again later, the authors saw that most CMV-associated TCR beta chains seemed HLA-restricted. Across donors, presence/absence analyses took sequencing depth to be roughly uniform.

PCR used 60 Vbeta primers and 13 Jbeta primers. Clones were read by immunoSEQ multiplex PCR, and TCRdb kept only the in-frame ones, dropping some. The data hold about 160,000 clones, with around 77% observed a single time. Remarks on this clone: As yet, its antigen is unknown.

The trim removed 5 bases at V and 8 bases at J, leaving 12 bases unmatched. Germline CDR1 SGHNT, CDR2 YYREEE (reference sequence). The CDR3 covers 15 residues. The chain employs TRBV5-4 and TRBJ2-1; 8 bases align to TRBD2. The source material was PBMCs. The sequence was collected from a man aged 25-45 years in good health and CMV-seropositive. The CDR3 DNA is TGTGCCAGCAGGCCCCGGGGGGGACTTATGCATGAGCAGTTCTTC. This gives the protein CASRPRGGLMHEQFF.